This record covers a single T cell receptor beta chain. Its specificity is not known. The data were obtained in a study of T cell responses to AZD1222 COVID-19 vaccine. Findings and limits, study-wide: Nearly half of the spike-specific TCRs reportedly recognize variant regions that carry no mutations. Spike as a whole was targeted by vaccine-associated CD4 TCRs, dominant at 160-218 and 743-854.

Trimming cost V 0 bases and J 5 bases; bases outside gene matches: 4. Germline V gene lookup returns CDR1 SGDLS and CDR2 YYNGEE. The CDR3 is 15 amino acids. The table came from immunoSEQ multiplex PCR; TCRdb's copy has only in-frame clones and leaves some out. The sample records 55,000 to 65,000 clones, about 90% being singletons. The chain is built from TRBV9 and TRBJ2-2; 7 bases fit TRBD2. The sequencing here drew on peripheral blood, taken on day 0 of AZD1222 vaccination. This receptor was obtained from an adult in good health. In DNA, the CDR3 is TGTGCCAGCAGCGTAGATCCTAGCGGAACCGGGGAGCTGTTTTTT. It codes for CASSVDPSGTGELFF.